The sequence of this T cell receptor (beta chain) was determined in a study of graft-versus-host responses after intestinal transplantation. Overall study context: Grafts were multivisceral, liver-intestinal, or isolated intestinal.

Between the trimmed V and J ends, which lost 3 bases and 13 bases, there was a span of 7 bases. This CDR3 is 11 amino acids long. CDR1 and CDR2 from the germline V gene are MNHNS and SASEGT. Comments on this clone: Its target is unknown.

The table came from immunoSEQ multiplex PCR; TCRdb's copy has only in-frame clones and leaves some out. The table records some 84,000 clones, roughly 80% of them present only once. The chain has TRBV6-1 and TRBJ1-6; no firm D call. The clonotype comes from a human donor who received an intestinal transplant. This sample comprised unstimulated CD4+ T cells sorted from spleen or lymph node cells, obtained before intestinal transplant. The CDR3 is CASSEEKPLHF. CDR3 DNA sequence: TGTGCCAGCAGTGAGGAGAAGCCCCTCCACTTT.